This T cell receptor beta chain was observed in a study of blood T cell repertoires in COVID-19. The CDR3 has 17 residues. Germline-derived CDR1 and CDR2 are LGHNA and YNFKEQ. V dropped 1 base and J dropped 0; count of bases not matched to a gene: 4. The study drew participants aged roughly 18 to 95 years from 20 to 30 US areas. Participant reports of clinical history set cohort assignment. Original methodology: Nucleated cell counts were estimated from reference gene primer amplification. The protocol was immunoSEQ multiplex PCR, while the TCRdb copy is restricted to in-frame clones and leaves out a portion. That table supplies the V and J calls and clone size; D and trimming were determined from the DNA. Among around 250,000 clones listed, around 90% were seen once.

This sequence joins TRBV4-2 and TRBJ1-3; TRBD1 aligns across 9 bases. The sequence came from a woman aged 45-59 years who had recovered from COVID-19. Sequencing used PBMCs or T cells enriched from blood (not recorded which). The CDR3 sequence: CASSQGDRALSGNTIYF. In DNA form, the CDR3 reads TGTGCCAGCAGCCAAGGGGACAGGGCACTCTCTGGAAACACCATATATTTT.